This is a list of T cell receptor beta chains from one sample in a study of T cell changes during pregnancy in multiple sclerosis. The protocol was immunoSEQ multiplex PCR, while the TCRdb copy is restricted to in-frame clones and leaves out a portion. The table shows about 50,000 clones, with roughly 95% occurring only once. Sample: CD4+ T cells from peripheral blood mononuclear cells, taken in the third trimester of pregnancy. The receptors stem from a female donor with multiple sclerosis, enrolled in a pregnancy study. CDR3s include the opening cysteine and the closing phenylalanine or tryptophan. Fields, in order: clone size, V gene, J gene, D gene, CDR3 protein, CDR3 DNA. A D gene is named only where the DNA matches it firmly. Expanded clones are given a class, and other clones once, few, many or no size at all.

NA,TRBV18,TRBJ1-5,NA,CASSTGVGNQPQHF,TGTGCCAGCTCTACGGGGGTCGGCAATCAGCCCCAGCATTTT
few,TRBV7-3,TRBJ1-1,NA,CASSLTGGDTEAFF,TGTGCCAGCAGCTTGACGGGGGGAGACACTGAAGCTTTCTTT
NA,TRBV21-1,TRBJ1-1,NA,CASSKGSQGAGWNTEAFF,TGTGCCAGCAGCAAAGGATCCCAGGGGGCTGGTTGGAACACTGAAGCTTTCTTT
NA,TRBV18,TRBJ2-1,NA,CASSPMKRGSYNEQFF,TGTGCCAGCTCACCCATGAAACGGGGGTCCTACAATGAGCAGTTCTTC
once,TRBV5-5,TRBJ2-2,NA,CASSLTGTNTGELFF,TGTGCCAGCAGTTTGACAGGAACGAACACCGGGGAGCTGTTTTTT
NA,TRBV10-3,TRBJ2-7,TRBD1,CAISVRDSSYEQYF,TGTGCCATCAGTGTCCGGGACAGCTCCTACGAGCAGTACTTC
NA,TRBV5-1,TRBJ1-1,NA,CASSGTPGVPEAFF,TGCGCCAGCAGCGGTACCCCAGGGGTCCCTGAAGCTTTCTTT
NA,TRBV10-3,TRBJ1-6,NA,CAISSTTANSPLHF,TGTGCCATCAGTTCCACGACAGCTAATTCACCCCTCCACTTT
NA,TRBV4-3,TRBJ2-2,NA,CASSQEAFVGELFF,TGCGCCAGCAGCCAAGAGGCTTTCGTCGGGGAGCTGTTTTTT
NA,TRBV5-1,TRBJ2-3,TRBD2,CASSPGLAGGPHTDTQYF,TGCGCCAGCAGCCCGGGACTAGCGGGGGGACCCCACACAGATACGCAGTATTTT
NA,TRBV30,TRBJ2-3,TRBD2,CAWSDVPGGPTDTQYF,TGTGCCTGGAGTGATGTCCCGGGAGGTCCCACAGATACGCAGTATTTT
NA,TRBV7-3,TRBJ2-3,TRBD1,CASSFRQGAPIQYF,TGTGCCAGCAGCTTCCGACAGGGGGCCCCGATTCAGTATTTT
NA,TRBV27,TRBJ1-2,TRBD1,CASRPGDRDYGYTF,TGTGCCAGCAGGCCGGGCGACAGGGACTATGGCTACACCTTC
NA,TRBV5-4,TRBJ2-3,TRBD2,CASSLRLAGVSDTQYF,TGTGCCAGCAGCCTTCGACTAGCGGGAGTGTCAGATACGCAGTATTTT
NA,TRBV19,TRBJ2-3,TRBD2,CATGTSGNVDTQYF,TGTGCCACTGGGACTAGCGGGAATGTGGATACGCAGTATTTT
NA,TRBV5-1,TRBJ1-3,NA,CASSLGDSGNTIYF,TGCGCCAGCAGCCTGGGAGACTCTGGAAACACCATATATTTT
NA,TRBV6-1,TRBJ2-5,TRBD2,CASSGSSGRPQETQYF,TGTGCCAGCAGTGGGTCTAGCGGGCGGCCTCAAGAGACCCAGTACTTC
NA,TRBV6-1,TRBJ1-6,NA,CASSVRGEFNSPLHF,TGTGCCAGCAGTGTCCGTGGAGAGTTTAATTCACCCCTCCACTTT
NA,TRBV6-4,TRBJ2-2,NA,CASSARQVGNTGELFF,TGTGCCAGCAGTGCCCGACAGGTGGGGAACACCGGGGAGCTGTTTTTT
NA,TRBV6-5,TRBJ2-1,TRBD2,CASTPWGGRDEQFF,TGTGCCAGCACCCCCTGGGGGGGTAGGGATGAGCAGTTCTTC
NA,TRBV30,TRBJ2-3,NA,CACKRGASTDTQYF,TGTGCCTGCAAGCGAGGAGCTAGCACAGATACGCAGTATTTT
NA,TRBV7-7,TRBJ2-5,TRBD1,CASSLIGQGAETQYF,TGTGCTAGCAGCTTAATCGGGCAGGGGGCTGAGACCCAGTACTTC
NA,TRBV7-2,TRBJ2-5,NA,CASSSDGRQETQYF,TGTGCCAGCAGCTCCGATGGGCGCCAAGAGACCCAGTACTTC
NA,TRBV2,TRBJ2-7,TRBD1,CASSPPGQGAYEQYF,TGTGCCAGCAGCCCACCGGGACAGGGAGCCTACGAGCAGTACTTC
NA,TRBV5-1,TRBJ1-1,TRBD1,CASRFGTGGRDTEAFF,TGCGCCAGCAGATTCGGGACAGGCGGTCGGGACACTGAAGCTTTCTTT
NA,TRBV7-3,TRBJ1-2,TRBD1,CASSYAGTGGSYGYTF,TGTGCCAGCAGCTACGCCGGGACAGGGGGCAGCTATGGCTACACCTTC
NA,TRBV6-1,TRBJ2-1,TRBD1,CASRYNRDRDEQFF,TGTGCCAGCAGGTATAACCGGGACAGAGATGAGCAGTTCTTC
NA,TRBV6-5,TRBJ2-7,TRBD2,CASSYSASGASYEQYF,TGTGCCAGCAGTTACTCGGCTAGCGGCGCCTCCTACGAGCAGTACTTC
NA,TRBV10-3,TRBJ2-1,TRBD2,CAISVTSGIHEQFF,TGTGCCATCAGCGTGACTAGCGGGATACATGAGCAGTTCTTC
NA,TRBV7-9,TRBJ1-5,TRBD1,CASSSFRQGGNRPQHF,TGTGCCAGCAGCTCCTTCAGACAGGGTGGCAATCGGCCCCAGCATTTT
NA,TRBV9,TRBJ2-3,NA,CASSKSRSNDGGDTQYF,TGTGCCAGCAGCAAGAGCCGAAGCAATGACGGGGGAGATACGCAGTATTTT
NA,TRBV7-8,TRBJ2-7,NA,CASSLVPDQGYEQYF,TGTGCCAGCAGCTTAGTCCCGGACCAGGGATACGAGCAGTACTTC
NA,TRBV10-3,TRBJ1-5,NA,CAISDRADQPQHF,TGTGCCATCAGTGACAGGGCGGATCAGCCCCAGCATTTT
NA,TRBV7-2,TRBJ2-5,NA,CASSLARFSTGQETQYF,TGTGCCAGCAGCTTAGCGCGGTTTTCTACGGGCCAAGAGACCCAGTACTTC
NA,TRBV9,TRBJ1-6,NA,CASSTSTGYNSPLHF,TGTGCCAGCAGCACCTCGACAGGCTATAATTCACCCCTCCACTTT
NA,TRBV5-4,TRBJ2-5,TRBD1,CASSIRDRGTQETQYF,TGTGCCAGCAGCATACGGGACAGGGGCACACAAGAGACCCAGTACTTC
NA,TRBV10-1,TRBJ2-1,TRBD2,CASKRLSSGIYNEQFF,TGCGCCAGCAAAAGACTATCTAGCGGCATCTACAATGAGCAGTTCTTC
NA,TRBV7-8,TRBJ2-7,NA,CASSSRPGEIRYEQYF,TGTGCCAGCAGCTCCCGCCCGGGGGAGATTCGTTACGAGCAGTACTTC
NA,TRBV5-1,TRBJ2-7,NA,CASSFFTSNEQYF,TGCGCCAGCAGCTTTTTTACTAGTAACGAGCAGTACTTC
once,TRBV12-5,TRBJ2-6,NA,CASGLEQGPGANVLTF,TGTGCTAGTGGTTTGGAACAGGGACCTGGGGCCAACGTCCTGACTTTC
NA,TRBV7-9,TRBJ2-3,NA,CASSPPGVTDTQYF,TGTGCCAGCAGCCCACCGGGGGTAACAGATACGCAGTATTTT